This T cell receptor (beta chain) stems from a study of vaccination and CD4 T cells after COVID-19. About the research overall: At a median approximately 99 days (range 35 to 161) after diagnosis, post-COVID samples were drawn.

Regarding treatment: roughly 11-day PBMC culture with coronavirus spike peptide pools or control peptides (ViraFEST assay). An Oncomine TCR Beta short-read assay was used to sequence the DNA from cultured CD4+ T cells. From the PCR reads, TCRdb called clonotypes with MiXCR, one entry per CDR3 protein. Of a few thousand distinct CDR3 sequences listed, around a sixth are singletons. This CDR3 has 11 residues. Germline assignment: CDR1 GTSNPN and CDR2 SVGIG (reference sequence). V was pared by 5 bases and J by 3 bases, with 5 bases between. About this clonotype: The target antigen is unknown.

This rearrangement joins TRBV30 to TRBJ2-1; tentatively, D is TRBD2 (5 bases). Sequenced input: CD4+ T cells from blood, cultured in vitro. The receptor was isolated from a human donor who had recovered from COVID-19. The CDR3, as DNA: TGTGCCTGGCGGGACTACAATGAGCAGTTCTTC. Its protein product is CAWRDYNEQFF.